One and the same sample provided the 28 T cell receptor beta chains below, sequenced in a study of blood T cell repertoires in COVID-19. The method was immunoSEQ multiplex PCR; TCRdb's version includes in-frame clones alone and lacks a portion of them. The table shows about 320,000 clones, with about 90% occurring only once. Sequencing was performed on peripheral blood. These receptor sequences come from a woman aged 25 to 39 with COVID-19, enrolled during active disease.

The chain carries TRBV7-9 and TRBJ1-2; tentative D call: TRBD1 (6 bases). The V end lost 7 bases, the J end lost 4 bases, and 22 bases lay between the germline ends. The CDR3 extends over 16 amino acids. Germline V gene sequence: CDR1 SEHNR, CDR2 FQNEAQ (reference sequence). CDR3 in amino acids: CASTVTGYARAYGYTF. The CDR3 DNA sequence: TGTGCCAGCACAGTGACAGGCTACGCACGGGCCTATGGCTACACCTTC.

As to this clone: The junction differs from germline at one of its ends, possibly a read error. This chain joins TRBV30 and TRBJ1-3; D ambiguous. CDR3 length equals 15 residues. The V gene's germline CDR1 is GTSNPN and CDR2 SVGIG (reference sequence). CDR3 in DNA: TGTGCCTGGAGTTTTACTCCGATAGGAGCTTCCCGAGGAAATTTT. It specifies CAWSFTPIGASRGNF.

This clone was detected only a few times. The chain combines TRBV6-2 or TRBV6-3 with TRBJ1-5, with 8 bases lining up with TRBD1. J lost 13 bases, V lost 0 bases, and 8 bases had no gene match. CDR1 and CDR2 (germline): MNHEY, SVGEGT. The CDR3 consists of 14 residues. CDR3 region: CASSYSWTGWSQHF. CDR3 DNA sequence: TGTGCCAGCAGTTACTCGTGGACAGGGTGGTCACAGCATTTT.

V usage is TRBV7-9 and J usage is TRBJ2-1; the D is unclear. Looked up from germline, CDR1 is SEHNR and CDR2 is FQNEAQ (reference sequence). V lost 5 bases to trimming and J lost 8 bases, with 13 bases between them. CDR3 length: 13 amino acids. The CDR3 region is CASSAIVVHEQFF. The CDR3 nucleotides read TGTGCCAGCAGCGCTATCGTGGTCCATGAGCAGTTCTTC.

The chain links TRBV11-2 to TRBJ1-6; maybe TRBD1 (6 bases). V dropped 5 bases and J dropped 6 bases, with 17 bases sitting between them. The CDR3 is 16 residues long. Germline-derived CDR1 and CDR2 are SGHAT and FQNNGV. This CDR3 is CASSRNREDRNSPLHF. The DNA of the CDR3 is TGTGCCAGCAGCCGTAACAGGGAAGACCGTAATTCACCCCTCCACTTT.

J is TRBJ1-5 and V is TRBV27; D is undetermined. V was clipped by 2 bases and J by 4 bases, with 3 bases between them. There are 12 residues in the CDR3. Germline assignment: CDR1 MNHEY and CDR2 SMNVEV (reference sequence). CDR3 residues: CASSLPNQPQHF. The CDR3 nucleotides are TGTGCCAGCAGTTTACCTAATCAGCCCCAGCATTTT.

The chain has TRBV10-2 and TRBJ1-5; D perhaps matches TRBD1 (5 bases). The CDR3 contains 13 residues. Germline CDR1 WSHSY, CDR2 SAAADI. Trimming pared 7 bases from V and 0 bases from J, leaving 7 bases between. CDR3 residues: CASNTGSNQPQHF. The CDR3 bases are TGCGCCAGCAATACAGGTAGCAATCAGCCCCAGCATTTT.

The CDR3 nucleotides read TGTGCCAGCAGCTACGATACAGGGCACGGCTACACCTTC. This gives the protein CASSYDTGHGYTF. The chain couples TRBV7-8 to TRBJ1-2, with D perhaps matching TRBD1 (6 bases). The CDR3 totals 13 residues. Germline V gene lookup returns CDR1 SGHVS and CDR2 FQNEAQ. The ends were cut back, 4 bases at V and 8 bases at J, with 14 bases in the middle.

For the CDR3, the DNA is TGTGCCAGCAGTACTAAACAGGGGGGTCTAGCCAAAAACATTCAGTACTTC. Translated: CASSTKQGGLAKNIQYF. The chain recombines TRBV27 with TRBJ2-4; 8 bases are shared with TRBD1. There are 17 residues in the CDR3. V shed 5 bases and J 0 bases; nucleotides not matched to a gene: 9. Germline-derived CDR1 and CDR2 are MNHEY and SMNVEV (reference sequence).

V and J are TRBV7-7 and TRBJ1-1; D call uncertain. There are 13 residues in the CDR3. V was cut by 3 bases and J by 7 bases, with 12 bases left in between. Looked up from germline, CDR1 is SSHAT and CDR2 is FNYEAQ (reference sequence). The CDR3 here is CASSFSRESEAFF. The CDR3 DNA follows: TGTGCCAGCAGCTTTTCGCGGGAGAGTGAAGCTTTCTTT.

The genes are TRBV5-1 and TRBJ2-3; TRBD2 matches at 7 bases. Germline lookup yields CDR1 SGHRS and CDR2 YFSETQ. This CDR3 region has 14 residues. V gave up 4 bases and J gave up 2 bases; unmatched junction bases: 4. The CDR3 reads CASSSGAYTDTQYF. In DNA, the CDR3 is TGCGCCAGCAGCAGCGGGGCCTACACAGATACGCAGTATTTT.

This chain joins TRBV7-9 and TRBJ2-7; possible D gene TRBD1, 5 bases. Per the germline V gene, CDR1 is SEHNR and CDR2 is FQNEAQ (reference sequence). The CDR3 totals 15 residues. Trimming pared 2 bases from V and 6 bases from J, leaving 17 bases between. CDR3 nucleotide sequence: TGTGCCAGCAGCTTATTCGCAAGGGGTCTAGGCGAGCAGTACTTC. This gives the protein CASSLFARGLGEQYF.

This chain uses TRBV30 with TRBJ1-1, with 7 positions matching TRBD1. Trimming at V came to 1 base and at J to 1 base, leaving 12 bases not matched to a gene. Germline values: CDR1 GTSNPN, CDR2 SVGIG (reference sequence). The length of the CDR3 is 17 residues. The CDR3 bases are TGTGCCTGGAGTGGGGAGCACAGGGGAAAGGCGAACACTGAAGCTTTCTTT. It yields the protein CAWSGEHRGKANTEAFF.

The chain recombines TRBV5-8 with TRBJ2-3; 9 bases match TRBD1. This CDR3 contains 15 residues. With 1 base clipped from V and 2 bases from J, the junction kept 2 bases outside the gene matches. Germline CDR1 reads SGHTS; CDR2 reads YDEGEE. This CDR3 is CASSLWTGDTDTQYF. The CDR3 nucleotides read TGTGCCAGCAGCTTGTGGACAGGGGACACAGATACGCAGTATTTT.

This clone was seen a single time. This rearrangement joins TRBV12-5 to TRBJ1-2, with 9 bases that match TRBD1. V lost 2 bases to trimming and J lost 7 bases; unmatched junction nucleotides: 5. The CDR3 has 14 amino acids. Germline-derived CDR1 and CDR2 are LGHNT and FRNRAP. Here the CDR3 DNA reads TGTGCTAGTGGTTTGATGGGACAGGGTCGTGGCTACACCTTC. Its translation: CASGLMGQGRGYTF.

The genes are TRBV9 and TRBJ2-5; 7 bases are a match to TRBD2. V gave up 3 bases and J gave up 0 bases; unmatched junction bases: 5. The CDR3 spans 15 residues. Germline-derived CDR1 and CDR2 are SGDLS and YYNGEE. The chain's CDR3 is CASSETLADQETQYF. As DNA, the CDR3 is TGTGCCAGCAGCGAGACTCTAGCGGACCAAGAGACCCAGTACTTC.

The chain joins TRBV6-6 to TRBJ1-4; D call uncertain. The CDR3 contains 16 residues. V lost 2 bases and J lost 7, with 17 bases in between. Germline values: CDR1 MNHNY, CDR2 SVGAGI (reference sequence). CDR3 sequence: CASSYPRTDGLEKLFF. The CDR3 nucleotides are TGTGCCAGCAGTTACCCCCGTACAGACGGCCTTGAAAAACTGTTTTTT.

This chain uses TRBV5-1 with TRBJ1-1; 7 nucleotides line up with TRBD1. The CDR3 runs 11 residues. V was clipped by 3 bases and J by 8 bases; unmatched bases: 1. Germline V gives CDR1 SGHRS, CDR2 YFSETQ. CDR3 DNA sequence: TGCGCCAGCAGCTCACAGGGGGAAGCTTTCTTT. This encodes CASSSQGEAFF.

The chain joins TRBV6-5 to TRBJ1-1; D not resolved. The CDR3 length is 15 residues. Germline CDR1 MNHEY, CDR2 SVGAGI. The V gene lost 6 bases and the J gene lost 5 bases, with 19 bases spanning the gap. Here the CDR3 DNA reads TGTGCCAGCAGGGTGGGCATCACCCTAACAACTGAAGCTTTCTTT. Its protein is CASRVGITLTTEAFF.

V and J are TRBV29-1 and TRBJ2-3; D is perhaps TRBD1 (6 bases). Germline assignment: CDR1 SQVTM and CDR2 ANQGSEA. V lost 2 bases to trimming and J lost 2 bases, with 14 bases between them. The CDR3 is 15 amino acids. The CDR3 DNA reads TGCAGCGTTGAAATTACGGGACAATACACAGATACGCAGTATTTT. Its protein is CSVEITGQYTDTQYF.

The chain combines TRBV7-2 with TRBJ1-3, with D perhaps TRBD1 (5 bases). The CDR3 is 16 residues long. The V end was cut by 6 bases, the J end by 0 bases, with 15 bases between. Germline V gene data show CDR1 as SGHTA and CDR2 as FQGNSA. DNA for the CDR3: TGTGCCAGCAGGCTTAACAGGAGCGCCTCTGGAAACACCATATATTTT. It codes for CASRLNRSASGNTIYF.

This clone has a count of ten or more. V and J are TRBV18 and TRBJ2-3, with D possibly TRBD2 on 5 matching bases. The V end lost 5 bases, the J end lost 4 bases, and 22 bases lay between the germline ends. The CDR3 has 17 amino acids. Germline-derived CDR1 and CDR2 are KGHSH and LQKENI. CDR3 sequence (DNA): TGTGCCAGCTCAGGAGCCGACTACCTATACCGACCAGATACGCAGTATTTT. It encodes CASSGADYLYRPDTQYF. Complete variable domain (other parts from reference TRBV18 and TRBJ2-3): NAGVMQNPRHLVRRRGQEARLRCSPMKGHSHVYWYRQLPEEGLKFMVYLQKENIIDESGMPKERFSAEFPKEGPSILRIQQVVRGDSAAYFCASSGADYLYRPDTQYFGPGTRLTVL.

Here the CDR3 DNA reads TGTGCCACCAGCAGAGAGGACAGGGTACTGGGTCAGCCCCAGCATTTT. Its translation: CATSREDRVLGQPQHF. The gene calls are TRBV15 and TRBJ1-5; 8 nucleotides match TRBD1. With 0 bases clipped from V and 6 bases from J, the junction kept 7 bases outside the gene matches. CDR1 is LNHNV, CDR2 YYDKDF, per germline (reference sequence). There are 16 residues in the CDR3.

The chain couples TRBV6-4 to TRBJ1-3; weak D call: TRBD1 (6 bases). Germline V gives CDR1 MRHNA, CDR2 SNTAGT. There are 19 residues in the CDR3. Trimming cost V 3 bases and J 0 bases, with 21 bases left between them. CDR3 sequence: CASSEKQGGLGASGNTIYF. DNA for the CDR3: TGTGCCAGCAGTGAAAAACAGGGCGGGCTTGGGGCCTCTGGAAACACCATATATTTT.

The chain employs TRBV7-2 and TRBJ1-6; D not certain. V shed 1 base and J shed 7 bases, with 14 bases lying between them. CDR1 and CDR2 (germline): SGHTA, FQGNSA. The CDR3 is 16 amino acids. CDR3 loop: CASSLVGMRGNSPLHF. The CDR3 coding sequence is TGTGCCAGCAGCTTAGTGGGCATGCGGGGAAATTCACCCCTCCACTTT.

This clone was seen a single time. V gene TRBV6-5 combines with J gene TRBJ1-4; D ambiguous. CDR3 length equals 15 residues. Germline lookup yields CDR1 MNHEY and CDR2 SVGAGI. V was cut by 4 bases and J by 8 bases, with 17 bases left in between. In DNA form, the CDR3 reads TGTGCCAGCAGTTTTGAGGCGGAGGGCGGGGAAAAACTGTTTTTT. It yields the protein CASSFEAEGGEKLFF.

CDR3 region: CASTPGTRGPEQYF. The DNA for the CDR3 is TGTGCCAGCACCCCCGGGACTAGAGGTCCCGAGCAGTACTTC. The chain has TRBV6-5 and TRBJ2-7, with 8 bases aligning to TRBD2. The germline V gene has CDR1 MNHEY and CDR2 SVGAGI. This CDR3 spans 14 amino acids. J lost 6 bases, V lost 7 bases, and 11 bases had no gene match.

This chain joins TRBV28 and TRBJ1-2, with 11 bases that match TRBD1. CDR1 and CDR2 (germline): MDHEN, SYDVKM. The CDR3 is 13 residues long. V trimming: 6 bases; J trimming: 8 bases; junction bases outside the gene matches: 5. CDR3 sequence reads: CASRRTGGAGYTF. The CDR3 coding sequence is TGTGCCAGCAGGAGGACAGGGGGCGCCGGCTACACCTTC.